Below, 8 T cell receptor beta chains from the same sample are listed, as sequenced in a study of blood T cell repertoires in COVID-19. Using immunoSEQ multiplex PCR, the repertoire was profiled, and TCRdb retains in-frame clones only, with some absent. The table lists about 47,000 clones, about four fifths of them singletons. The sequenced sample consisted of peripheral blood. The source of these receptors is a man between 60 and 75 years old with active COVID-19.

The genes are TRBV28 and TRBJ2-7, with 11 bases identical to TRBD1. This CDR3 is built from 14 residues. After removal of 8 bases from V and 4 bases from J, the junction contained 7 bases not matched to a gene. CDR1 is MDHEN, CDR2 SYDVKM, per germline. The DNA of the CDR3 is TGTGCCAGCCACCCCGGGACAGGGGGATACGAGCAGTACTTC. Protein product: CASHPGTGGYEQYF.

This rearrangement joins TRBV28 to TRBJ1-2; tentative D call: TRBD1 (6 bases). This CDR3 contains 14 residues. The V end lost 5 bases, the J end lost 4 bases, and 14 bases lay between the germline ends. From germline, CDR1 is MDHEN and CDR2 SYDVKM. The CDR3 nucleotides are TGTGCCAGCAGTCCTAGAGGACAGTCCTATGGCTACACCTTC. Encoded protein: CASSPRGQSYGYTF.

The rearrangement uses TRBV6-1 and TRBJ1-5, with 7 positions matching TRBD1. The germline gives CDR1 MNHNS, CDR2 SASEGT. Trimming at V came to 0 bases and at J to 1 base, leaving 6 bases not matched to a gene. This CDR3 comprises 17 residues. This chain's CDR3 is CASSEADRALSNQPQHF. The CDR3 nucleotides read TGTGCCAGCAGTGAAGCTGACAGGGCCTTAAGCAATCAGCCCCAGCATTTT.

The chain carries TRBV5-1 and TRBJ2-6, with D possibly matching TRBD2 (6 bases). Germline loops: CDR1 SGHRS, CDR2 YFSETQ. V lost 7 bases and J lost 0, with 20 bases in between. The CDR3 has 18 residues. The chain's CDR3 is CASPPEAGSVSGANVLTF. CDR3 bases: TGCGCCAGCCCCCCCGAAGCGGGTTCAGTCTCTGGGGCCAACGTCCTGACTTTC.

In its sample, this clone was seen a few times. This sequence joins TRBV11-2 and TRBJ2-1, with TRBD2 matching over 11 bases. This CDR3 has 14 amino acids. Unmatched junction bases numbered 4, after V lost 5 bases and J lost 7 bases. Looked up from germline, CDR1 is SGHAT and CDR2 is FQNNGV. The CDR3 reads CASSEWTSGNEQFF. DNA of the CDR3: TGTGCCAGCAGCGAGTGGACTAGCGGGAATGAGCAGTTCTTC. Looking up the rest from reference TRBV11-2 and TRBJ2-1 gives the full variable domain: EAGVAQSPRYKIIEKRQSVAFWCNPISGHATLYWYQQILGQGPKLLIQFQNNGVVDDSQLPKDRFSAERLKGVDSTLKIQPAKLEDSAVYLCASSEWTSGNEQFFGPGTRLTVL.

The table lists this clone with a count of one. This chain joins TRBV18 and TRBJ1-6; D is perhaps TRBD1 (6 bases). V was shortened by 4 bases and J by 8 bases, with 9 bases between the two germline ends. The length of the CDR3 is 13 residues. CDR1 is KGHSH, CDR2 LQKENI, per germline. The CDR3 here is CASSLNRDSPLHF. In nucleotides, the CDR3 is TGTGCCAGCTCACTTAACAGGGATTCACCCCTCCACTTT. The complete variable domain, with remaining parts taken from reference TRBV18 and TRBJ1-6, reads NAGVMQNPRHLVRRRGQEARLRCSPMKGHSHVYWYRQLPEEGLKFMVYLQKENIIDESGMPKERFSAEFPKEGPSILRIQQVVRGDSAAYFCASSLNRDSPLHFGNGTRLTVT.

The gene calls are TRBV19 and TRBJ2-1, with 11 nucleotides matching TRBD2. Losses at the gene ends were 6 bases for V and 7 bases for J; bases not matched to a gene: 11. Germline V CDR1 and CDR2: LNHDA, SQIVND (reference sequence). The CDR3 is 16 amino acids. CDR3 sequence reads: CASRFQTSGEVNEQFF. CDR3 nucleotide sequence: TGTGCCAGTAGATTCCAGACTAGCGGGGAGGTTAATGAGCAGTTCTTC.

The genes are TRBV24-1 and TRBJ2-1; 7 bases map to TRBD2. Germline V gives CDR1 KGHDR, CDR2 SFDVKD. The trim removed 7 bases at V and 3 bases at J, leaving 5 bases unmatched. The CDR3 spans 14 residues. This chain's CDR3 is CATSPGGSYNEQFF. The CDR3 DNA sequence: TGTGCCACCAGCCCGGGAGGTAGCTACAATGAGCAGTTCTTC.